The 4 T cell receptor beta chains given below trace back to one sample, sequenced in a study of neurological immune-mediated disorders. MiXCR, applied by TCRdb to the 5' RACE reads, yields one record per CDR3 protein. The sample shows under 80,000 distinct CDR3 sequences, around 4.2% of them seen only once. Sequencing was carried out using PBMCs. The receptors shown here come from a man between 25 and 39 years old with multiple sclerosis.

This clonotype was detected many times. This chain connects TRBV29-1 to TRBJ1-4, with D perhaps TRBD1 (5 bases). The CDR3 is 12 residues long. The V and J ends lost 4 bases and 7 bases respectively, with 10 bases between them. Germline V gives CDR1 SQVTM, CDR2 ANQGSEA. The CDR3 DNA reads as TGCAGCGTTGGGGGCGGCAGTGAAAAACTGTTTTTT. This codes for CSVGGGSEKLFF.

This clonotype was seen at least ten times. The V and J genes are TRBV7-9 and TRBJ2-3; 9 positions match TRBD2. Germline V gene data show CDR1 as SEHNR and CDR2 as FQNEAQ (reference sequence). This CDR3 is 16 amino acids long. Trimming cost V 7 bases and J 0 bases; bases outside gene matches: 8. The CDR3 is CASNQRGASSTDTQYF. The CDR3 bases are TGTGCCAGCAATCAGCGGGGGGCAAGTAGCACAGATACGCAGTATTTT.

V is TRBV7-2 and J is TRBJ2-7; 7 bases map to TRBD1. With V trimmed by 5 bases and J by 3 bases, 7 bases remained unmatched. The length of the CDR3 is 14 residues. From germline, CDR1 is SGHTA and CDR2 FQGNSA. CDR3 DNA: TGTGCCAGCAGCCCGTCGACAGGGAACTACGAGCAGTACTTC. The encoded protein is CASSPSTGNYEQYF.

This clonotype has a count of ten or more. This sequence joins TRBV5-5 and TRBJ1-3, with 10 bases fitting TRBD1. V lost 2 bases and J lost 4; bases outside the gene matches: 6. This CDR3 contains 16 residues. The V gene's germline CDR1 is SGHKS and CDR2 YYEKEE (reference sequence). The CDR3 loop is CASSLEPGQGGNTIYF. For the CDR3, the DNA is TGTGCCAGCAGCTTAGAACCGGGACAGGGGGGAAACACCATATATTTT. Filled out from reference TRBV5-5 and TRBJ1-3, the complete variable domain reads DAGVTQSPTHLIKTRGQQVTLRCSPISGHKSVSWYQQVLGQGPQFIFQYYEKEERGRGNFPDRFSARQFPNYSSELNVNALLLGDSALYLCASSLEPGQGGNTIYFGEGSWLTVV.